This TCR beta chain was captured in a study of blood T cell repertoires in COVID-19. Whole-study context: T cells, B-cell-depleted T cells, or PBMCs provided the cDNA or gDNA that served as material.

Enrollees, about 18 to 90 years old, lived in 24 US areas. Grouping used clinical history reported by participants in a survey and questionnaire. In the original analysis: From reference gene primer amplification, estimates of nucleated cell counts were derived. TCRdb's table, derived via immunoSEQ multiplex PCR, lists solely in-frame clones and lacks some. From that table come the V and J calls and clone size; the DNA was used to work out D and trimming. The sample carries about 200,000 clones, about four fifths recorded once. The CDR3 length is 15 residues. Trimming left V 8 bases short and J 10 bases short, with 26 bases between. Germline CDR1 is MNHEY and CDR2 is SMNVEV (reference sequence).

This clonotype originated in a woman aged 50 to 65 who had been exposed to COVID-19. Sequenced sample: PBMCs or T cells enriched from blood (not recorded which). The rearrangement links TRBV27 to TRBJ2-5, with D perhaps matching TRBD2 (7 bases). This CDR3 is CASSGWGGASGDQYF. CDR3 DNA sequence: TGTGCCAGCTCTGGTTGGGGGGGGGCCTCCGGGGACCAGTACTTC.